This is a list of T cell receptor beta chains from one sample in a study of blood T cell repertoires in COVID-19. Using immunoSEQ multiplex PCR, the repertoire was profiled, and TCRdb retains in-frame clones only, with some absent. The sample consists of about 210,000 clones, about 85% of them appearing once. The sample comprised PBMCs or T cells enriched from blood (not recorded which). The receptors come from a woman between 40 and 50 years old in a cohort exposed to, infected with or recovered from COVID-19 (not recorded which). CDR3s include the opening cysteine and the closing phenylalanine or tryptophan. The D gene is left open where the match is weak. Clone size, where shown, is once, few, many, or a class for clones that have expanded.

D gene	V gene	clone size	J gene	CDR3 DNA	CDR3 protein
-	TRBV28	-	TRBJ2-7	TGTGCCAGCAGTTCGGGGCAGGAGGGTACCTACGAGCAGTACTTC	CASSSGQEGTYEQYF
-	TRBV5-6	-	TRBJ2-7	TGTGCCAGCAGCCTAGGGTCGGGGTACGAGCAGTACTTC	CASSLGSGYEQYF
-	TRBV5-1	-	TRBJ1-1	TGCGCCAGCAGCTGGGAGAACATGAACACTGAAGCTTTCTTT	CASSWENMNTEAFF
TRBD1	TRBV28	-	TRBJ2-2	TGTGCCAGCAGCGAGAACAGGGGGCGCACCGGGGAGCTGTTTTTT	CASSENRGRTGELFF
-	TRBV6-6	-	TRBJ1-2	TGTGCCAGCAGTTACAGCCCCCCTTCCCCTAACTATGGCTACACCTTC	CASSYSPPSPNYGYTF
-	TRBV6-2/TRBV6-3	-	TRBJ1-5	TGTGCCAGCAGCCCGGACAGAAACTCCTTTAATCAGCCCCAGCATTTT	CASSPDRNSFNQPQHF
-	TRBV5-1	-	TRBJ2-1	TGCGCCAGCGCTCCCATCGGGGGGCCCGCCAATGAGCAGTTCTTC	CASAPIGGPANEQFF
-	TRBV5-1	-	TRBJ2-3	TGCGCCAGCAGCTTGGGACAACTCACAGATACGCAGTATTTT	CASSLGQLTDTQYF
-	TRBV11-2	-	TRBJ1-2	TGTGCCAGCAGCCGAACAGGGATGGGTGGCTACACCTTC	CASSRTGMGGYTF
-	TRBV7-9	once	TRBJ1-1	TGTGCCAGCAGCTTTCGGGGTGGGAACACTGAAGCTTTCTTT	CASSFRGGNTEAFF
TRBD1	TRBV6-2/TRBV6-3	-	TRBJ1-1	TGTGCCAGCAGTTGGACAGGGGCCCCTGAAGCTTTCTTT	CASSWTGAPEAFF
TRBD2	TRBV7-9	-	TRBJ2-2	TGTGCCAGCAGCCTCCTAGCGGGGGGGCCCGGGGAGCTGTTTTTT	CASSLLAGGPGELFF
-	TRBV11-2	-	TRBJ1-2	TGTGCCAGCAGCTTAGTTCCCGGGGGCTATGGCTACACCTTC	CASSLVPGGYGYTF
-	TRBV5-1	-	TRBJ1-1	TGCGCCAGCAGCTTCAGGGTTAACACTGAAGCTTTCTTT	CASSFRVNTEAFF